This T cell receptor (beta chain) was sequenced during a study of blood T cell repertoires in COVID-19. Some clones are missing from TCRdb's copy, which holds only in-frame ones; the method was immunoSEQ multiplex PCR. The profile shows a few hundred thousand clones, more than 75% of them singletons. The germline CDR1 and CDR2 sequences are MNHEY and SVGAGI. The CDR3 has 15 amino acids. Trimming took off 4 bases at V and 3 bases at J, with 13 bases between the two ends. This receptor was obtained from a man between 60 and 75 years old who had recovered from COVID-19. V gene TRBV6-5 combines with J gene TRBJ2-1; TRBD2 might be the D (6 bases). The sample consisted of peripheral blood. CDR3 coding DNA: TGTGCCAGCAGTTCCGACGGAGGGGTCTACAATGAGCAGTTCTTC. It is translated as CASSSDGGVYNEQFF.